Included here is one TCR beta chain sequence, with context. Its antigen remains unidentified. Carrying UMI labels, the TRB cDNA libraries were prepared through 5' RACE. TCRdb re-analyzed the 5' RACE reads; it lists each CDR3 protein once, without DNA. The table for this sample gives 75,000 to 100,000 distinct CDR3 sequences. This CDR3 region has 14 residues. The V gene's germline CDR1 is SGHRS and CDR2 YFSETQ. The sample belongs to a study of CXCR3-negative and CXCR3-positive naive CD8 T cells. Study-wide findings and caveats: Both naive subsets showed comparably high diversity, and memory CD8+ cells showed much lower diversity. The study found more hydrophobic TRB CDR3s in CXCR3-positive naive cells than in CXCR3-negative naive cells.

V and J are TRBV5-1 and TRBJ2-7; TCRdb's D call, TRBD1, is unchecked because there is no DNA. Source material: naive CXCR3+ CD8+ T cells from blood. Specified subset: CD45RO-CCR7+CD27+CD95- naive CD8+ T cells expressing CXCR3 (TNR3+). The receptor was isolated from a human donor in good health. Some clones in this sample may be carry-over from other donors' samples. The CDR3 spells CASTPPGTSYEQYF.